The next 11 T cell receptor beta chains were all read from a single sample in a study of T cell responses to AZD1222 COVID-19 vaccine. TCRdb keeps only in-frame clones here, not all; method: immunoSEQ multiplex PCR. Here the sample spans 120,000 or so clones, 88% being singletons. The sample was peripheral blood, taken on day 0 of AZD1222 vaccination. The receptors were sampled from an adult in good health.

The rearrangement uses TRBV2 and TRBJ2-3, with TRBD2 matching over 15 bases. The germline V gene encodes CDR1 SNHLY and CDR2 FYNNEI. The CDR3 contains 16 residues. Trimming at V came to 5 bases and at J to 6 bases, leaving 6 bases not matched to a gene. The CDR3 DNA sequence: TGTGCCAGCAGTTGGGGACTAGCGGGGGGAGGGGATACGCAGTATTTT. Protein sequence: CASSWGLAGGGDTQYF.

This clone was counted a single time. The rearrangement uses TRBV15 and TRBJ2-3; D gene ambiguous. V shed 0 bases and J shed 4 bases, with 8 bases lying between them. Germline CDR1 reads LNHNV; CDR2 reads YYDKDF (reference sequence). The CDR3 is 14 residues long. The CDR3 reads CATSRDRSPDTQYF. The CDR3 DNA reads TGTGCCACCAGCAGAGATCGGTCCCCAGATACGCAGTATTTT.

This chain joins TRBV5-6 and TRBJ1-5, with a tentative D call TRBD1 (6 bases). V gave up 2 bases and J gave up 0 bases, with 12 bases separating them. The CDR3 is 16 amino acids. The germline gives CDR1 SGHDT, CDR2 YYEEEE. CDR3 protein: CASSFLGASSNQPQHF. The CDR3 DNA follows: TGTGCCAGCAGCTTCCTGGGGGCGAGTAGCAATCAGCCCCAGCATTTT. The whole variable domain, remainder taken from reference TRBV5-6 and TRBJ1-5, is DAGVTQSPTHLIKTRGQQVTLRCSPKSGHDTVSWYQQALGQGPQFIFQYYEEEERQRGNFPDRFSGHQFPNYSSELNVNALLLGDSALYLCASSFLGASSNQPQHFGDGTRLSIL.

The chain is built from TRBV6-1 and TRBJ1-4; possible D gene TRBD1, 6 bases. Trimming cost V 2 bases and J 6 bases, with 22 bases left between them. This CDR3 comprises 18 residues. Germline-derived CDR1 and CDR2 are MNHNS and SASEGT. The CDR3 bases are TGTGCCAGCAGTGAAAGGAAGTCGGGGGGCGAAGCTCATGAAAAACTGTTTTTT. Translating it yields CASSERKSGGEAHEKLFF.

Only one count was recorded for this clone. J is TRBJ2-2 and V is TRBV15, with TRBD2 identical over 9 bases. This CDR3 spans 16 amino acids. Trimming took 0 bases from V and 7 from J; bases not matched to a gene: 6. Per germline, CDR1 LNHNV and CDR2 YYDKDF (reference sequence). The CDR3 reads CATSRDLRGGIGELFF. DNA of the CDR3: TGTGCCACCAGCAGAGATTTGCGGGGGGGCATCGGGGAGCTGTTTTTT. Complete variable domain (other parts from reference TRBV15 and TRBJ2-2): DAMVIQNPRYQVTQFGKPVTLSCSQTLNHNVMYWYQQKSSQAPKLLFHYYDKDFNNEADTPDNFQSRRPNTSFCFLDIRSPGLGDTAMYLCATSRDLRGGIGELFFGEGSRLTVL.

The chain recombines TRBV7-9 with TRBJ2-7; 8 bases align to TRBD1. V trimming: 4 bases; J trimming: 7 bases; junction bases outside the gene matches: 6. This CDR3 is built from 13 residues. CDR1 is SEHNR and CDR2 is FQNEAQ in the germline V gene (reference sequence). The CDR3 DNA sequence: TGTGCCAGCAGCTGGACAGGGATGGGAGAGCAGTACTTC. Its translation is CASSWTGMGEQYF.

This clone was seen once. V gene TRBV7-2 combines with J gene TRBJ2-4; 7 nucleotides agree with TRBD1. From germline, CDR1 is SGHTA and CDR2 FQGNSA. This CDR3 is built from 14 residues. J gave up 3 bases and V 6 bases, and 5 bases lay outside the gene matches. The CDR3 loop reads CASRPGQFKNIQYF. CDR3 DNA: TGTGCCAGCAGACCGGGACAGTTCAAAAACATTCAGTACTTC.

The V call is TRBV14, the J call TRBJ1-1; D call uncertain. CDR3 size: 13 residues. V was cut by 3 bases and J by 2 bases, with 7 bases left in between. Per the germline V gene, CDR1 is SGHDN and CDR2 is FVKESK. CDR3 sequence: CASSQTVNTEAFF. As DNA, the CDR3 is TGTGCCAGCAGCCAGACGGTTAACACTGAAGCTTTCTTT. The whole variable domain, filled in from reference TRBV14 and TRBJ1-1, reads EAGVTQFPSHSVIEKGQTVTLRCDPISGHDNLYWYRRVMGKEIKFLLHFVKESKQDESGMPNNRFLAERTGGTYSTLKVQPAELEDSGVYFCASSQTVNTEAFFGQGTRLTVV.

The chain uses TRBV9 and TRBJ2-7; 9 bases fit TRBD2. The germline V gene has CDR1 SGDLS and CDR2 YYNGEE. CDR3 length: 17 residues. The V and J ends lost 0 bases and 6 bases, in that order; junction bases with no gene match: 13. In nucleotides, the CDR3 is TGTGCCAGCAGCGTAGATGGAGTAGCGGGAGTGGTTCGCGAGCAGTACTTC. Translation gives CASSVDGVAGVVREQYF.

In this sample, this clone turned up a few times. The chain uses TRBV11-2 and TRBJ1-2, with D tentatively TRBD1 (6 bases). The CDR3 is 14 amino acids. V lost 7 bases and J lost 8, with 20 bases in between. Germline assignment: CDR1 SGHAT and CDR2 FQNNGV. The CDR3 region is CASTLTGGRAGYTF. CDR3 coding DNA: TGTGCCAGCACTCTAACCGGGGGGCGGGCCGGCTACACCTTC.

The chain links TRBV28 to TRBJ2-7; D gene unclear. The CDR3 sequence is 12 residues long. In germline, CDR1 is MDHEN, CDR2 SYDVKM. V lost 8 bases and J lost 3, with 11 bases in between. Here the CDR3 reads CASRQKDYEQYF. DNA of the CDR3: TGTGCCAGCCGGCAGAAAGACTACGAGCAGTACTTC.